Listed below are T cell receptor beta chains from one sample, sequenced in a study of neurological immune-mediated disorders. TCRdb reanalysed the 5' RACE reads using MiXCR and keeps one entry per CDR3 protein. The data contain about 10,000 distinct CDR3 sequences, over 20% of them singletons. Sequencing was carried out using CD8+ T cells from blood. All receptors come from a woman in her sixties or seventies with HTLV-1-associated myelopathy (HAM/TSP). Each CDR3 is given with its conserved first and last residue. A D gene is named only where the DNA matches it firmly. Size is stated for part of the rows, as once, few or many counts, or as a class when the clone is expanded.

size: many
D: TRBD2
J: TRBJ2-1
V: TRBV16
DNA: TGTGCCAGCAGCCAATTTGATAACCTCGCGGGGGATGAGCAGTTCTTC
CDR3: CASSQFDNLAGDEQFF

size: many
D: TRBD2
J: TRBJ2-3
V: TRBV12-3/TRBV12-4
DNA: TGTGCCAGCAGTTTAGTAGCGGGGGGATATACAGATACGCAGTATTTT
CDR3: CASSLVAGGYTDTQYF

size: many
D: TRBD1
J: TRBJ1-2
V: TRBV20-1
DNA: TGCAGTGCTAGAGAGACAGGGTACTATGGCTACACCTTC
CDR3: CSARETGYYGYTF

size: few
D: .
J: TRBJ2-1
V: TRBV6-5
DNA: TGTGCCAGCAGTATGGACGGGGGAACTACTTCCAATGAGCAGTTCTTC
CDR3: CASSMDGGTTSNEQFF

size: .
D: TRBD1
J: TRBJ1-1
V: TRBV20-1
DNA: TGCAGTGCCGGGACAGGGAAGGACACTGAAGCTTTCTTT
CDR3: CSAGTGKDTEAFF

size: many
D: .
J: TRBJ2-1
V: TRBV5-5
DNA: TGTGCCAGCAGCCCCGACTGGAGCTCCTACAATGAGCAGTTCTTC
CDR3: CASSPDWSSYNEQFF

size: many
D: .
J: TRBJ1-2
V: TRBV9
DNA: TGTGCCAGCAGCGCGGGGAGTAACTATGGCTACACCTTC
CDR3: CASSAGSNYGYTF

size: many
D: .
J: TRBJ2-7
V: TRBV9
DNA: TGTGCCAGCAGCGTAGAGGGGGGCCCCAGGTACTTC
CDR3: CASSVEGGPRYF

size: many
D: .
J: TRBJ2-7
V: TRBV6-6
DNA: TGTGCCAGCAGTTACCGGGACACCTACGAGCAGTACTTC
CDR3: CASSYRDTYEQYF

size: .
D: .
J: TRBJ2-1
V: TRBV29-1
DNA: TGCAGCGTTGCTGAGGCAGGGAGCTCCTACAATGAGCAGTTCTTC
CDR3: CSVAEAGSSYNEQFF

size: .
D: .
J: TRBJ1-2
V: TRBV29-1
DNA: TGCAGCGTTGAACATGGCGCCTACACCTTC
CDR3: CSVEHGAYTF

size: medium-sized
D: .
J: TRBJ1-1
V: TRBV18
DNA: TGTGCCAGCTCACCAGGGAGGTCTGAAGCTTTCTTT
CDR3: CASSPGRSEAFF

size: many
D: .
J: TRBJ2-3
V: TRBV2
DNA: TGTGCCAGCAGTGATCTCAGCGGAAGCACAGATACGCAGTATTTT
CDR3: CASSDLSGSTDTQYF

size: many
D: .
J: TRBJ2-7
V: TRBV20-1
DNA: TGCAGTGCTAGACGAACTGATACCTACGAGCAGTACTTC
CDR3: CSARRTDTYEQYF

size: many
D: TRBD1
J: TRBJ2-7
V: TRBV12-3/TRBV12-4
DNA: TGTGCCAGCAGTCACCTCGGACAGGGGACGTCCTACGAGCAGTACTTC
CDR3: CASSHLGQGTSYEQYF

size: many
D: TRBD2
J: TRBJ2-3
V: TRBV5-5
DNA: TGTGCCAGCAGCTTGAAGGGCGGGGGGAATTTCGCAGATACGCAGTATTTT
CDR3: CASSLKGGGNFADTQYF

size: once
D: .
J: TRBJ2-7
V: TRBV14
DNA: TGTGCCAGCAGCCAAGATTGGGAGCAGTACTTC
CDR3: CASSQDWEQYF

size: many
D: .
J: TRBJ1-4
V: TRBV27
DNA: TGTGCCAGCAGTCTGAACGAGGTGGCTGAAAAACTGTTTTTT
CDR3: CASSLNEVAEKLFF

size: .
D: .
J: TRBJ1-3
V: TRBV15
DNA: TGTGCCACCAGCGAGGACAGAAACTCTGGAAACACCATATATTTT
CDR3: CATSEDRNSGNTIYF

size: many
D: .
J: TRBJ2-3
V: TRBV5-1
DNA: TGCGCCAGCAGCCTTGAGGAGGCTGCATACACAGATACGCAGTATTTT
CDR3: CASSLEEAAYTDTQYF

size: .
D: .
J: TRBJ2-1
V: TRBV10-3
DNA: TGTGCCATCGGGGGGGCGGCCAATGAGCAGTTCTTC
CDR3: CAIGGAANEQFF

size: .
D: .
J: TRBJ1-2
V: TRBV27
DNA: TGTGCCAGCAGTTTATCGGTAGCCAGGATAAATGGCTACACCTTC
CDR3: CASSLSVARINGYTF

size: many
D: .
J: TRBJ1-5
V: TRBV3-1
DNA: TGTGCCAGCAGTGGGTCGGAGGACCCTTTGGGGCCCCAGCATTTT
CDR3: CASSGSEDPLGPQHF

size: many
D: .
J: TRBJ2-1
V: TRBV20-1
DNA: TGCAGTGCTCCCATGGGTAGCTTCTCCTACAATGAGCAGTTCTTC
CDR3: CSAPMGSFSYNEQFF

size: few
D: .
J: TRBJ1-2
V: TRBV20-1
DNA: TGCAGTGCTGGCCTCGGGGGGGCCTATGGCTACACCTTC
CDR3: CSAGLGGAYGYTF

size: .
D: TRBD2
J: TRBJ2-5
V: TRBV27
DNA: TGTGCCAGCAGTCCGGGACTAGCGGGGGGCCACCAAGAGACCCAGTACTTC
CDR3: CASSPGLAGGHQETQYF

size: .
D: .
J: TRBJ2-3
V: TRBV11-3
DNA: TGTGCCAGCAGCCAGCGTGGGAGTTCAGATACGCAGTATTTT
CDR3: CASSQRGSSDTQYF

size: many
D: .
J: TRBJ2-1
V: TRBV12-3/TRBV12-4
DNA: TGTGCCAGCAGTCAGTGGGCAGGGGCAAACAATGAGCAGTTCTTC
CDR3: CASSQWAGANNEQFF

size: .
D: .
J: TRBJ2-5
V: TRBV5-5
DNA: TGTGCCAGCAGCCCCCTTGTGAGGGGGGGCAGGGAGACCCAGTACTTC
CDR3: CASSPLVRGGRETQYF

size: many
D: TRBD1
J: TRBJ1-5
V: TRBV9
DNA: TGTGCCAGCAGCCCAGGGACAGGGGGGAGCAATCAGCCCCAGCATTTT
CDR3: CASSPGTGGSNQPQHF

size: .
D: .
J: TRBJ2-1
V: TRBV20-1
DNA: TGCAGTGCTAGAGGGGGGGCGGCCAATGAGCAGTTCTTC
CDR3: CSARGGAANEQFF

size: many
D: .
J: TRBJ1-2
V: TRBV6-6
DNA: TGTGCCAGCAGTGGTACAGGCTCCCAACCGGGCTACACCTTC
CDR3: CASSGTGSQPGYTF

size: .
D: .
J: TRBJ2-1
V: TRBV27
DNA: TGTGCCAGCGCGGAAGACTACTACAATGAGCAGTTCTTC
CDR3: CASAEDYYNEQFF

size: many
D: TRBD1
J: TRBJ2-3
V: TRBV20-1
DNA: TGCAGTGCTAGTGGGACAGGAGTGTTGGCAGATACGCAGTATTTT
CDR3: CSASGTGVLADTQYF

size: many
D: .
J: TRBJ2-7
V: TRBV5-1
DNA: TGCGCCAGCAGCGCGTGGGGTCGAAACTCCTACGAGCAGTACTTC
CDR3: CASSAWGRNSYEQYF

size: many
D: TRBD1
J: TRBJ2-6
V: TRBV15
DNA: TGTGCCACCACAGGACAGGCTACTTCTGGGGCCAACGTCCTGACTTTC
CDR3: CATTGQATSGANVLTF

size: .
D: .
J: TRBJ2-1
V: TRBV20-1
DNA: TGCAGTGCTATCGCTCTAGGGGGGGCGGCCAATGAGCAGTTCTTC
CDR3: CSAIALGGAANEQFF

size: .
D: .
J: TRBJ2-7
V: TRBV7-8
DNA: TGTGCCAGCGGGCAGGGTACCTCCTACGAGCAGTACTTC
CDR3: CASGQGTSYEQYF

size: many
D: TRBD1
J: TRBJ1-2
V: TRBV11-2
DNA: TGTGCCAGCAGCTTAGACACATTTACGACAGGGCACTATGGCTACACCTTC
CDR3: CASSLDTFTTGHYGYTF

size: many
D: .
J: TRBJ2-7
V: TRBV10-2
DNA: TGCGCCAGCAGGGGAACCGCGCAGAACGAGCAGTACTTC
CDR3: CASRGTAQNEQYF

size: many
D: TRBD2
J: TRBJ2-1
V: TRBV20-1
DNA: TGCAGTGCTAGAGATCAGGGGACTAGCGGGCAGTTCTTC
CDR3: CSARDQGTSGQFF